This T cell receptor beta chain was captured by sequencing in a study of radiation and T cells in renal cell carcinoma. CDR3 length: 13 residues. V lost 5 bases to trimming and J lost 5 bases, with 12 bases between them. Germline V gene data show CDR1 as MNHEY and CDR2 as SMNVEV (reference sequence). Here immunoSEQ multiplex PCR was the method, and the copy in TCRdb shows in-frame clones only, minus some. The table shows roughly 20,000 clones, with 55% to 80% occurring only once. A remark on this clone: Its antigen is unidentified.

The sample's treatment: 15 Gy SBRT to primary tumor, nephrectomy 4 weeks later. Study-wide results and limits: From baseline, blood top tumor clonotypes peaked at 2 weeks post-radiation.

The chain has TRBV27 and TRBJ1-1, with D perhaps matching TRBD1 (6 bases). The specimen comprised tumor tissue, sampled from a patient whose treatment included radiotherapy and nephrectomy. The sequence was obtained from a woman aged 70-85 years with renal cell carcinoma. The CDR3 region is CASSEQGRTEAFF. The CDR3 DNA follows: TGTGCCAGCAGTGAACAGGGAAGGACTGAAGCTTTCTTT.